These T cell receptor beta chains were read from a single sample in a study of vaccination and CD4 T cells after COVID-19. No antigen has been identified for these receptors. Using its own MiXCR run on the PCR reads, TCRdb lists one record per CDR3 protein. The profile shows approximately 12,000 distinct CDR3 sequences, under 65% of them singletons. Sample: cultured CD4+ T cells from blood, taken after SARS-CoV-2 vaccination. The receptors stem from a human donor with COVID-19. Each CDR3 is given with its conserved first and last residue. A D gene is named only where the DNA matches it firmly. Clone size is given for some rows only: seen once, a few or many times, or a class if the clone is expanded.

D	V	size	J	CDR3	DNA
.	TRBV2	few	TRBJ2-4	CASSYSGTQYF	TGTGCCAGCAGTTATAGCGGCACTCAGTACTTC
.	TRBV7-2	few	TRBJ2-3	CASSSLGGLYTQYF	TGTGCCAGCAGCTCCCTCGGAGGTTTGTATACGCAGTATTTT
.	TRBV30	.	TRBJ1-5	CAWQGIGQPQHF	TGTGCCTGGCAGGGGATTGGTCAGCCCCAGCATTTT
.	TRBV30	.	TRBJ2-5	CAWSDGAAKTQYF	TGTGCCTGGAGCGATGGAGCGGCAAAGACCCAGTACTTC
.	TRBV20-1	few	TRBJ2-7	CSAQERSYEQYF	TGCAGTGCCCAGGAACGCTCCTACGAGCAGTACTTC
.	TRBV27	few	TRBJ2-3	CASSRDTQYF	TGTGCCAGCAGCAGGGATACGCAGTATTTT
TRBD2	TRBV19	once	TRBJ2-7	CASSPKRGVYEQYF	TGTGCCAGTAGCCCCAAACGGGGGGTCTACGAGCAGTACTTC
TRBD1	TRBV20-1	.	TRBJ2-4	CSARDGGQGLNIQYF	TGCAGTGCTAGAGATGGGGGACAGGGTTTGAACATTCAGTACTTC
TRBD2	TRBV11-3	.	TRBJ2-3	CASSLLAGGVVDTQYF	TGTGCCAGCAGCCTCCTAGCGGGGGGAGTTGTAGATACGCAGTATTTT
TRBD2	TRBV10-3	.	TRBJ2-3	CAISEAAGGSTDTQYF	TGTGCCATCAGCGAAGCAGCGGGGGGAAGCACAGATACGCAGTATTTT
TRBD1	TRBV19	.	TRBJ1-1	CASSIRGGERKTFF	TGTGCCAGTAGTATCAGAGGGGGCGAGAGGAAAACTTTCTTT
.	TRBV11-3	few	TRBJ2-5	CASSLEDQETQYF	TGTGCCAGCAGCTTGGAGGACCAAGAGACCCAGTACTTC
.	TRBV6-1	once	TRBJ1-6	CASTQNLNSPLHF	TGTGCCAGCACCCAGAATCTCAATTCACCCCTCCACTTT
.	TRBV5-1	.	TRBJ1-2	CASSLGGETDNYGYTF	TGCGCCAGCAGCTTGGGGGGGGAGACAGATAACTATGGCTACACCTTC
.	TRBV18	.	TRBJ2-3	CASSPRTPSTDTQYF	TGTGCCAGCTCACCGAGGACACCTAGCACAGATACGCAGTATTTT